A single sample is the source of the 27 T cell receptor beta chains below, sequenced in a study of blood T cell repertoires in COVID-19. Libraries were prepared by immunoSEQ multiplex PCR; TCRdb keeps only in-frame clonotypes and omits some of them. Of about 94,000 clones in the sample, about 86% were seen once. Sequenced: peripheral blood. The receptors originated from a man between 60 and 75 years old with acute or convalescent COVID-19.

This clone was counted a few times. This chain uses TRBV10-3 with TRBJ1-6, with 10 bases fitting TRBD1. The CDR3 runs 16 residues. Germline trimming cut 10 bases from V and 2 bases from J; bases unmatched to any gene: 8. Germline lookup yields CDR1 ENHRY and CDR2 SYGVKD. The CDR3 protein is CATSGTGDPYNSPLHF. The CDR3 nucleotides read TGTGCCACTTCCGGGACAGGGGACCCCTATAATTCACCCCTCCACTTT.

The CDR3 DNA reads TGTGCCAGCTCACCACCGTCGAGTTATGGCTACACCTTC. Translation gives CASSPPSSYGYTF. This sequence joins TRBV18 and TRBJ1-2; the D is unclear. Trimming removed 0 bases from V and 5 bases from J, with 7 bases in between. Looked up from germline, CDR1 is KGHSH and CDR2 is LQKENI. The CDR3 runs to 13 residues.

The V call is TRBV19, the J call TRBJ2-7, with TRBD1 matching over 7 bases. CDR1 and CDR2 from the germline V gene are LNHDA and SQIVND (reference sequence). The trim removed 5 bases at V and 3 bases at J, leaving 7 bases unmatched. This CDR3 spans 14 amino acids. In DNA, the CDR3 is TGTGCCAGTAGTGTCGGGACAGATCGCTACGAGCAGTACTTC. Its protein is CASSVGTDRYEQYF.

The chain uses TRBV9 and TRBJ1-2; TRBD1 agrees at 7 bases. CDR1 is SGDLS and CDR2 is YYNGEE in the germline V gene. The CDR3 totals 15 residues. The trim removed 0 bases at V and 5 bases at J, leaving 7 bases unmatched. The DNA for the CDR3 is TGTGCCAGCAGCGTAGGACAGGGTGATCAATATGGCTACACCTTC. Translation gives CASSVGQGDQYGYTF.

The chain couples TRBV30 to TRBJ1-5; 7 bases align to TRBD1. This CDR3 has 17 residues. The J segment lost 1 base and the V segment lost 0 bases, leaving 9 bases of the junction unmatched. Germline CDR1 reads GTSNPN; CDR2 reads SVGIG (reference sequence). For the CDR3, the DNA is TGTGCCTGGAGTGTAGCGACAGGGATCCCGAGCAATCAGCCCCAGCATTTT. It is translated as CAWSVATGIPSNQPQHF.

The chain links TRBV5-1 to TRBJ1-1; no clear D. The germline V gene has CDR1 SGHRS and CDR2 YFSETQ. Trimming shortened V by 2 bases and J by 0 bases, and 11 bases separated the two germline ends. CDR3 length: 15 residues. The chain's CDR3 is CASSLSRGLNTEAFF. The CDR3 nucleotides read TGCGCCAGCAGCTTAAGTCGGGGATTGAACACTGAAGCTTTCTTT.

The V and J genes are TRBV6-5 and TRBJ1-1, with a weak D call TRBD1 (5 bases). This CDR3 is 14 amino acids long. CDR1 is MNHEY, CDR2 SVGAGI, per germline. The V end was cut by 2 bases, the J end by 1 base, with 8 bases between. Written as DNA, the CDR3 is TGTGCCAGCAGTTACCAGGGAGGGAACACTGAAGCTTTCTTT. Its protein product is CASSYQGGNTEAFF.

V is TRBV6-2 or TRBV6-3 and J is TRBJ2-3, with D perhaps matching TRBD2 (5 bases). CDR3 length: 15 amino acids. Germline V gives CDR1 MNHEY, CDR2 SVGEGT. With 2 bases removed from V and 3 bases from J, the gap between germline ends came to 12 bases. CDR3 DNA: TGTGCCAGCAGTTACAGGGTTAGCGAGACAGATACGCAGTATTTT. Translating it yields CASSYRVSETDTQYF.

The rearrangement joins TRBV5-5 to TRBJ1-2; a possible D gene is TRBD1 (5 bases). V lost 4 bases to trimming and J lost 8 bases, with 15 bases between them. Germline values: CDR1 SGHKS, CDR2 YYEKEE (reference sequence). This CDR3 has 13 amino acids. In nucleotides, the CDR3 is TGTGCCAGCAGCCCCCCGCGGGGCGGAGGCTACACCTTC. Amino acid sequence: CASSPPRGGGYTF.

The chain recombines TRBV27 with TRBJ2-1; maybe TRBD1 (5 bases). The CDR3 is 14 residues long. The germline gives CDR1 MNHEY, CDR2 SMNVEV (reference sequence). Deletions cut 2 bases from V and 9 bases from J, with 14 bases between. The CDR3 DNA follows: TGTGCCAGCAGTTTACAGGGCCCCTTAGGTGAGCAGTTCTTC. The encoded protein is CASSLQGPLGEQFF.

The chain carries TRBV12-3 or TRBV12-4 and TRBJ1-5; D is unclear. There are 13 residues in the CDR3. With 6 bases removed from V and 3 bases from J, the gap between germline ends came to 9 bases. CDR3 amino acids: CASSYQVNQPQHF. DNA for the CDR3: TGTGCCAGCAGCTACCAGGTCAATCAGCCCCAGCATTTT.

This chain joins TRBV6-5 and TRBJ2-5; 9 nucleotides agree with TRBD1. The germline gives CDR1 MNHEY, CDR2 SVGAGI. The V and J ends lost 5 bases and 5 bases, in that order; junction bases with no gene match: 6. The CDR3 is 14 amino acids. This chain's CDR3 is CASSKGQGVETQYF. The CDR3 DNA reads TGTGCCAGCAGTAAGGGACAGGGCGTTGAGACCCAGTACTTC.

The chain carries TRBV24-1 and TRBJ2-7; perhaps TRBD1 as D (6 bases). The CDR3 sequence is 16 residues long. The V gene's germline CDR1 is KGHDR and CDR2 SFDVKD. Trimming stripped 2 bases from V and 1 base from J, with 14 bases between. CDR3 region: CATSDSTDSLSYEQYF. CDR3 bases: TGTGCCACCAGTGATTCAACGGACAGTCTTTCCTACGAGCAGTACTTC.

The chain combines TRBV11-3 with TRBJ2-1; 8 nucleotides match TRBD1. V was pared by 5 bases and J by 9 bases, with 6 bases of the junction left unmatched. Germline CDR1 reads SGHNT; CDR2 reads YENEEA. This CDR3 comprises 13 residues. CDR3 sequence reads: CASSRTGSGEQFF. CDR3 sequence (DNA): TGTGCCAGCAGCCGGACAGGGTCCGGTGAGCAGTTCTTC.

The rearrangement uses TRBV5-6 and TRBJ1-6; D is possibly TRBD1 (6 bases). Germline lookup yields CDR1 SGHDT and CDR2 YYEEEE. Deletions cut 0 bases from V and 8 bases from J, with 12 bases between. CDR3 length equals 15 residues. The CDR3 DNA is TGTGCCAGCAGCTTGGAAGGCAGGGGTCATTCACCCCTCCACTTT. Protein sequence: CASSLEGRGHSPLHF.

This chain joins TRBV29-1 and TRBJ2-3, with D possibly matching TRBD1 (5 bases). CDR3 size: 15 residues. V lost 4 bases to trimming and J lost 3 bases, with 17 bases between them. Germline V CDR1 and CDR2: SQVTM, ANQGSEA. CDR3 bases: TGCAGCGTTGGCCTAGTGGGGCAGTTAACAGATACGCAGTATTTT. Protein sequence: CSVGLVGQLTDTQYF.

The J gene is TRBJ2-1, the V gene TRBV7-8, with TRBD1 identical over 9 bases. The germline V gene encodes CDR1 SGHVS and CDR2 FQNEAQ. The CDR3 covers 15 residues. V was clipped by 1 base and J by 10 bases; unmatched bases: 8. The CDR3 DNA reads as TGTGCCAGCAGCTTAGGAACGGGACAGGGAAAGGAGCAGTTCTTC. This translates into CASSLGTGQGKEQFF.

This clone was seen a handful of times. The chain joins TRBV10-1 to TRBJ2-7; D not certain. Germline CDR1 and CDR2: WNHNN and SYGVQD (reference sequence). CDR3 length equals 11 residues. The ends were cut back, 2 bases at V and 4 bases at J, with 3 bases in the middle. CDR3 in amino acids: CASSEVYEQYF. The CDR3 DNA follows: TGCGCCAGCAGTGAGGTATACGAGCAGTACTTC.

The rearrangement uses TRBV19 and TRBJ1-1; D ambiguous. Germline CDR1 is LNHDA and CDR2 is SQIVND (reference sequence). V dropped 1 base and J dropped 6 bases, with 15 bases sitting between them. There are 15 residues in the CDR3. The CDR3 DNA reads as TGTGCCAGTAGTATAGGGGGAGGCATCAAGGCTGAAGCTTTCTTT. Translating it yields CASSIGGGIKAEAFF.

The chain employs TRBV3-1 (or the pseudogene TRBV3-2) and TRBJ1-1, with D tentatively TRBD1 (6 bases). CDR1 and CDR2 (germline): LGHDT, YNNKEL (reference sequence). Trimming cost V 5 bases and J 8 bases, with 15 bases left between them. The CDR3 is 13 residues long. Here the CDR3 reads CASSSGVPPEAFF. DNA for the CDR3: TGTGCCAGCAGCTCAGGGGTGCCACCCGAAGCTTTCTTT.

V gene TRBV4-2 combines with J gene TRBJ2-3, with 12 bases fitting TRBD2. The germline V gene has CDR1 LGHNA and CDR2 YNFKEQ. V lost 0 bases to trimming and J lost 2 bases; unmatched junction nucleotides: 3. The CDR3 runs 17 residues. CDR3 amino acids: CASSQDTSGGSTDTQYF. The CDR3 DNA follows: TGTGCCAGCAGCCAAGATACTAGCGGGGGGTCCACAGATACGCAGTATTTT.

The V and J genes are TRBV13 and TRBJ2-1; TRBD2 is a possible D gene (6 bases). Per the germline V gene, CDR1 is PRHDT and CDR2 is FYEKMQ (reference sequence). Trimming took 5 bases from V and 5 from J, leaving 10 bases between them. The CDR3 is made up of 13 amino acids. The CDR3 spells CASSPSAHNEQFF. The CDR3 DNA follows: TGTGCCAGCAGCCCTAGCGCGCACAATGAGCAGTTCTTC.

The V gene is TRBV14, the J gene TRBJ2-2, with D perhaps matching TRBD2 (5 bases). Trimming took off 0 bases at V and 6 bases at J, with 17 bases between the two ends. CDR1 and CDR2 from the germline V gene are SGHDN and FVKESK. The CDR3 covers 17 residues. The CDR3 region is CASSQDLERGAAGELFF. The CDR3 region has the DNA TGTGCCAGCAGCCAAGATCTAGAACGGGGAGCTGCCGGGGAGCTGTTTTTT.

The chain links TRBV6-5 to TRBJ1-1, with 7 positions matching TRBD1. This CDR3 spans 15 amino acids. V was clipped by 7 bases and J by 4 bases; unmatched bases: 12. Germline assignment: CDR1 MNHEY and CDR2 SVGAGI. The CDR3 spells CASKRGQGFGTEAFF. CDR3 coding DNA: TGTGCCAGCAAAAGGGGGCAGGGTTTCGGCACTGAAGCTTTCTTT.

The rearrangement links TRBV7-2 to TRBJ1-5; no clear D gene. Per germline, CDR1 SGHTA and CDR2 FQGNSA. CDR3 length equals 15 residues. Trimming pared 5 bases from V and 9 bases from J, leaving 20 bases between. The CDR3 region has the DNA TGTGCCAGCAGCCCAAACCCCGGGCCCGAGGGGCCCCAGCATTTT. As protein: CASSPNPGPEGPQHF.

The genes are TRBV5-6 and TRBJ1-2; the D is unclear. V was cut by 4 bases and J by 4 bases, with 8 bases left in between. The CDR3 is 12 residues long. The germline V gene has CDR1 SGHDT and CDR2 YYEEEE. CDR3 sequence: CASSLEAYGYTF. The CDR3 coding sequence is TGTGCCAGCAGCCTTGAGGCCTATGGCTACACCTTC.

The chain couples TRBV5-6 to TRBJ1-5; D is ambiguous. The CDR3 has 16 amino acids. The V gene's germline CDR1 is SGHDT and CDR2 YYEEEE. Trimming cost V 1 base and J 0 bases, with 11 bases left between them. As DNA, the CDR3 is TGTGCCAGCAGCTTGATAACAGCCCATAGCAATCAGCCCCAGCATTTT. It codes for CASSLITAHSNQPQHF.